This TCR beta chain was profiled in a study of CD8 T cells in Susac syndrome. Points on this clonotype: Antigen: not known.

General study points: As the study acknowledged, the number of individuals in its TCR sequencing and HLA analysis was relatively small.

Blood CD8+ and CD4+ T cells underwent high-throughput TCR beta sequencing. The CDR3 length is 15 residues. Trimming removed 2 bases from V and 4 bases from J; junction bases left unmatched: 4. CDR1 and CDR2 (germline): MNHEY, SMNVEV (reference sequence). With random hexamers, reverse transcription was performed on roughly 0.5 to 1 ug of RNA. It was immunoSEQ multiplex PCR that amplified TCR beta CDR3 across 54 Vbeta and 13 Jbeta. TCRdb recomputed calls from the immunoSEQ multiplex PCR reads with MiXCR, one row per CDR3 protein. Here the sample spans roughly 120,000 distinct CDR3 sequences, just over 90% being singletons.

What was sequenced was CD8+ T cells from PBMCs. The origin of this receptor is a human donor with multiple sclerosis. V gene TRBV27 combines with J gene TRBJ2-5; TRBD1 aligns across 10 bases. The CDR3, as DNA: TGTGCCAGCAGTTTAAGACAGGGGGCGGGAGAGACCCAGTACTTC. This gives the protein CASSLRQGAGETQYF.